In this sample, the clone carrying this TCR beta chain turned up many times. Its antigen is unidentified. The source material, RNA transcripts, was used to amplify TCR beta CDR3 regions. A set of HTBI primers served as the primers for a first-round RT-PCR of the TCR CDR3. TCRdb redid the calling of the multiplex PCR reads with MiXCR, one entry per CDR3 protein. The sample holds some 770,000 distinct CDR3 sequences, around 15% seen once. If no ophthalmopathy progression occurred within 18 months, Graves' hyperthyroidism was stable. Fresh peripheral blood, around 9.2 ml of it, supplied the PBMCs. The sample is drawn from a study of T cells in Graves' hyperthyroidism and ophthalmopathy. General study points: Ophthalmopathy, which appeared later, was predicted by the model a median approximately six months before onset.

CDR3 length equals 15 residues. With 4 bases clipped from V and 0 bases from J, the junction kept 3 bases outside the gene matches. Germline loops: CDR1 SGHTS, CDR2 YDEGEE. The chain links TRBV5-8 to TRBJ2-7; 11 positions agree with TRBD2. Sequencing was done on a sample of blood. The sequence derives from a man between 18 and 29 years old with Graves' hyperthyroidism. Here the CDR3 DNA reads TGTGCCAGCAGCCCTAGCGGGAGGTCCTCCTACGAGCAGTACTTC. This gives the protein CASSPSGRSSYEQYF.